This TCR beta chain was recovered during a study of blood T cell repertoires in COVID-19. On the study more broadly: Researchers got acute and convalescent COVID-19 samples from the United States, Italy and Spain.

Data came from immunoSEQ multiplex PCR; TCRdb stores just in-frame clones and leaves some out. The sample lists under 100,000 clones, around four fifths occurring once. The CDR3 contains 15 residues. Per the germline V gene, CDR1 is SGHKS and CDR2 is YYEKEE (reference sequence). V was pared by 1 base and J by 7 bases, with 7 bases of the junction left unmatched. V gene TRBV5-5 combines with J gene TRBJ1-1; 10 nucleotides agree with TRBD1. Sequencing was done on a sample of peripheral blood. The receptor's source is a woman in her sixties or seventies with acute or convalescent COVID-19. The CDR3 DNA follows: TGTGCCAGCAGCTTGTCCGGGACAGGGGTTTTTGAAGCTTTCTTT. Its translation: CASSLSGTGVFEAFF.